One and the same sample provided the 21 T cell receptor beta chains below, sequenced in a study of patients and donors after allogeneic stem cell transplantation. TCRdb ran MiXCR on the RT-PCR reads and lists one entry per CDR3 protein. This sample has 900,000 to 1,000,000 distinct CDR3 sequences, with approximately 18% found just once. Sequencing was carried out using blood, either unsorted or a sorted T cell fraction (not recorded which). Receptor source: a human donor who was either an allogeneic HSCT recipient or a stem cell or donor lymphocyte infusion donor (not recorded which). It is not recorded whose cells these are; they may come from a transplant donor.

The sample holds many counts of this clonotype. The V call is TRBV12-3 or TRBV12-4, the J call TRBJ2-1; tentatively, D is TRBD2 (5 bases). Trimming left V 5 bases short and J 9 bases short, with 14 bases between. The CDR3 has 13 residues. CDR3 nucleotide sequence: TGTGCCAGCAGTCCGGCCACTCGGGGTGAGCAGTTCTTC. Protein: CASSPATRGEQFF.

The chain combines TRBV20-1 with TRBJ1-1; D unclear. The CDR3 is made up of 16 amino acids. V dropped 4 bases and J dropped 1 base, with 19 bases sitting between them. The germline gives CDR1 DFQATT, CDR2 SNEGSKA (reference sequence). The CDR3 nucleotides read TGCAGTGCTACCAGCCATCGGGGTGGGAGGAACACTGAAGCTTTCTTT. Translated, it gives CSATSHRGGRNTEAFF.

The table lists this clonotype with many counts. For the CDR3, the DNA is TGTGCCAGCAGTTTTGGGGGGACAGGCGCTTTCTTT. Its translation is CASSFGGTGAFF. The J gene is TRBJ1-1, the V gene TRBV12-3 or TRBV12-4; TRBD1 agrees at 8 bases. This CDR3 is built from 12 residues. V lost 3 bases, J lost 11 bases, and 5 bases stayed unmatched.

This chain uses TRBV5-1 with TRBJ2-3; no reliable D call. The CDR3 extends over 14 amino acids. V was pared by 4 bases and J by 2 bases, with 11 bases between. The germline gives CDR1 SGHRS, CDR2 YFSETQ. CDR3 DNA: TGCGCCAGCAGCGCACTATCAAACACAGATACGCAGTATTTT. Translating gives CASSALSNTDTQYF.

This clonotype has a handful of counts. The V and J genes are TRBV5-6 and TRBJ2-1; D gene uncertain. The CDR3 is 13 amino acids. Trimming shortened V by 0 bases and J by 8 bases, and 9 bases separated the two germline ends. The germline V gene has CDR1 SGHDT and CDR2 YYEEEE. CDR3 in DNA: TGTGCCAGCAGCTTGGCCGGCAGGCATGAGCAGTTCTTC. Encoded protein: CASSLAGRHEQFF.

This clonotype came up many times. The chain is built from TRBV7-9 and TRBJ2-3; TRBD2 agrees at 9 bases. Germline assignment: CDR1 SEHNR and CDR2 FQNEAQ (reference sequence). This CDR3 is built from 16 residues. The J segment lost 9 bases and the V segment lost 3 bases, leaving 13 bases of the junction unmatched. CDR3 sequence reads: CASSLAVSGSGGTQYF. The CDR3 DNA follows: TGTGCCAGCAGCTTGGCAGTTAGCGGGAGCGGAGGGACGCAGTATTTT. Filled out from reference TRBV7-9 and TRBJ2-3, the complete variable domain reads DTGVSQNPRHKITKRGQNVTFRCDPISEHNRLYWYRQTLGQGPEFLTYFQNEAQLEKSRLLSDRFSAERPKGSFSTLEIQRTEQGDSAMYLCASSLAVSGSGGTQYFGPGTRLTVL.

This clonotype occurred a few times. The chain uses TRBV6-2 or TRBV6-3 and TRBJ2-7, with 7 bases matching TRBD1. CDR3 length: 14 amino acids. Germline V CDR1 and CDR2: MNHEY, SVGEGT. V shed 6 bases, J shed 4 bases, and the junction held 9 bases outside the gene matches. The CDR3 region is CASRNRGKGYEQYF. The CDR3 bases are TGTGCCAGCAGAAACAGGGGTAAAGGGTACGAGCAGTACTTC.

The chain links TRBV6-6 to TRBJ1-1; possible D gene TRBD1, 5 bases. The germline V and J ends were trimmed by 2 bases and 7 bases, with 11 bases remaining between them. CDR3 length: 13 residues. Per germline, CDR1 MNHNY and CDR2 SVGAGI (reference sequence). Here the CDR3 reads CASSYVGGDEAFF. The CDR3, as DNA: TGTGCCAGCAGTTACGTTGGGGGTGATGAAGCTTTCTTT.

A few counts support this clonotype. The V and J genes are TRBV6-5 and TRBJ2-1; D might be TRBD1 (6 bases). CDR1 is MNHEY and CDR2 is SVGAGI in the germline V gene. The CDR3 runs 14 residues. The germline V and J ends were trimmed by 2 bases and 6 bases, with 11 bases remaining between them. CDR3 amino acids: CASSYLRDTNEQFF. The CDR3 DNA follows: TGTGCCAGCAGTTACCTTAGGGACACCAATGAGCAGTTCTTC.

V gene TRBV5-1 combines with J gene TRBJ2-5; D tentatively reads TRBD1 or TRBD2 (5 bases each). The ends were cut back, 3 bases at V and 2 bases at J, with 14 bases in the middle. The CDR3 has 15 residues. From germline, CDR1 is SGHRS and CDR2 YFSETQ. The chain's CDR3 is CASSSGPGAQETQYF. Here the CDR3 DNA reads TGCGCCAGCAGCTCGGGACCAGGAGCTCAAGAGACCCAGTACTTC.

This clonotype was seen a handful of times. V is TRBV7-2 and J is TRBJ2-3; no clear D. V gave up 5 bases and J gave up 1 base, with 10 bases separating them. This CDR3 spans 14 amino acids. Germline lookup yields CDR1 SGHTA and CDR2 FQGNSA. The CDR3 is CASSPELGTDTQYF. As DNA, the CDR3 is TGTGCCAGCAGCCCAGAGCTAGGCACAGATACGCAGTATTTT.

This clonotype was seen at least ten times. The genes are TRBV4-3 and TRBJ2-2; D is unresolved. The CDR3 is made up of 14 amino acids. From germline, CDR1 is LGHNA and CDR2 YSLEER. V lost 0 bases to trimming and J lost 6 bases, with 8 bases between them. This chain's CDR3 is CASSQDLRPGELFF. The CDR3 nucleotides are TGCGCCAGCAGCCAAGACTTGCGTCCCGGGGAGCTGTTTTTT.

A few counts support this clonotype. For the CDR3, the DNA is TGTGCCAGCAGTCCCACCGGGACAGGTGTCTACGGCTACACCTTC. As protein: CASSPTGTGVYGYTF. The chain recombines TRBV6-2 or TRBV6-3 with TRBJ1-2; TRBD1 aligns across 8 bases. V lost 5 bases to trimming and J lost 8 bases; unmatched junction nucleotides: 13. Germline V lookup: CDR1 MNHEY, CDR2 SVGEGT. CDR3 length equals 15 residues.

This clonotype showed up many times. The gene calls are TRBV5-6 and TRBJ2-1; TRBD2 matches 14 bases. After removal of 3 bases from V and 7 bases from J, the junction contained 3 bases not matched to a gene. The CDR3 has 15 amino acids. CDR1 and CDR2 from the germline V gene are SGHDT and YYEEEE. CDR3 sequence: CASSSGTSGSNEQFF. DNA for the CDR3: TGTGCCAGCAGCTCTGGGACTAGCGGGAGTAATGAGCAGTTCTTC.

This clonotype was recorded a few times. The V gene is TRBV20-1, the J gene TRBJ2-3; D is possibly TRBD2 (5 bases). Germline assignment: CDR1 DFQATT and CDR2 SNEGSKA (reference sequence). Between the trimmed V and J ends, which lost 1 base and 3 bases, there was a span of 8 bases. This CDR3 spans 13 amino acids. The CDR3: CSARGLRTDTQYF. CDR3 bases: TGCAGTGCTAGAGGACTAAGAACAGATACGCAGTATTTT.

The CDR3 coding sequence is TGCGCCAGCAGCCCAAGACAGAGCTCCTACAATGAGCAGTTCTTC. It codes for CASSPRQSSYNEQFF. This chain links TRBV5-1 with TRBJ2-1, with D perhaps TRBD1 (5 bases). From germline, CDR1 is SGHRS and CDR2 YFSETQ. The CDR3 runs 15 residues. V gave up 4 bases and J gave up 0 bases, with 11 bases separating them. The full variable domain, completed using reference TRBV5-1 and TRBJ2-1, is KAGVTQTPRYLIKTRGQQVTLSCSPISGHRSVSWYQQTPGQGLQFLFEYFSETQRNKGNFPGRFSGRQFSNSRSEMNVSTLELGDSALYLCASSPRQSSYNEQFFGPGTRLTVL.

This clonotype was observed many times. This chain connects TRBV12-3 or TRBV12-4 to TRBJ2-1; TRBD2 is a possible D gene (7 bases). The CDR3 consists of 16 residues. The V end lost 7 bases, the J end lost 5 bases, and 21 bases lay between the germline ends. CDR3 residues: CASTSGEGGPNNEQFF. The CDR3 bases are TGTGCCAGCACCTCGGGGGAGGGGGGCCCAAACAATGAGCAGTTCTTC.

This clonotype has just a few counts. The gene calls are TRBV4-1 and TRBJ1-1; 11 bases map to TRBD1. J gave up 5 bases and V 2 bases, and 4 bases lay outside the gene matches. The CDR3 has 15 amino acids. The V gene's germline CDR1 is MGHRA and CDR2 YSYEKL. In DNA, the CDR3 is TGCGCCAGCAGCCAAAGGACAGGGGGCTGGACTGAAGCTTTCTTT. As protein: CASSQRTGGWTEAFF.

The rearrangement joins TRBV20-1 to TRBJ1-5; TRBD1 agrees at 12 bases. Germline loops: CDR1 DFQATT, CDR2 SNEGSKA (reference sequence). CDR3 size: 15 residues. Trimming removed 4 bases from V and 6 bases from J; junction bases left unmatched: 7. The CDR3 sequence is CSAILGQGAGQPQHF. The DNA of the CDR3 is TGCAGTGCTATCTTGGGACAGGGGGCTGGTCAGCCCCAGCATTTT.

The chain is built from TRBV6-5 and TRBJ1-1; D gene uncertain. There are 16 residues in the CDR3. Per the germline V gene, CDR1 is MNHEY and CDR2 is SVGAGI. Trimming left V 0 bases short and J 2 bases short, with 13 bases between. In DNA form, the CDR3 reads TGTGCCAGCAGTTACTCCCCAGGCAACTTAAACACTGAAGCTTTCTTT. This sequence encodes CASSYSPGNLNTEAFF.

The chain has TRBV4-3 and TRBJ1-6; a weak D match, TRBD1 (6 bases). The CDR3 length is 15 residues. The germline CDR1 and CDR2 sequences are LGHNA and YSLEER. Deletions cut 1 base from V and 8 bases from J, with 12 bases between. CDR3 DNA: TGCGCCAGCAGCCAAGTAACGACAGGAGATTCACCCCTCCACTTT. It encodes CASSQVTTGDSPLHF.